The sequence of this T cell receptor beta chain was determined in a study of PD-1 blockade in mismatch repair-deficient tumors. On the study more broadly: Enrolled about 2012-2016, patients had progressing, pretreated mismatch repair-deficient cancers of about twelve types.

This CDR3 is 13 amino acids long. Germline CDR1 SGHVS, CDR2 FQNEAQ. V gave up 5 bases and J gave up 6 bases, with 11 bases separating them. Using immunoSEQ multiplex PCR, the repertoire was profiled, and TCRdb retains in-frame clones only, with some absent. In the table there are about 100,000 clones, 82% of which are singletons. About this clone itself: Its target is unknown.

Whole-study results and caveats: After pembrolizumab, tumor-resident clones rose rapidly, then generally contracted before radiologic responses.

Mismatch repair deficiency was confirmed in all patients, by PCR or immunohistochemistry. TCRs were sequenced from a few patients responding to pembrolizumab. The input for sequencing was peripheral blood, taken roughly eight months after starting pembrolizumab. This chain links TRBV7-8 with TRBJ2-1, with D possibly being TRBD2 (6 bases). The receptor was isolated from an adult with mismatch repair-deficient cancer. The CDR3 DNA is TGTGCCAGCAGCATCGGGACTTCCAATGAGCAGTTCTTC. Protein sequence: CASSIGTSNEQFF.